A single sample is the source of the 10 T cell receptor beta chains below, sequenced in a study of cytomegalovirus exposure and HLA in healthy donors. The PCR used 60 Vbeta and 13 Jbeta primers. TCRdb keeps only in-frame clones here, not all; method: immunoSEQ multiplex PCR. The sample lists fewer than 140,000 clones; under 80% were seen once. Sequencing input: PBMCs. Source of these receptors: a woman aged 50 to 60 in good health and CMV-seropositive.

The rearrangement links TRBV4-2 to TRBJ2-5; 11 positions agree with TRBD2. Germline loops: CDR1 LGHNA, CDR2 YNFKEQ. After removal of 0 bases from V and 7 bases from J, the junction contained 19 bases not matched to a gene. This CDR3 has 20 residues. In DNA form, the CDR3 reads TGTGCCAGCAGCCAAGATAAGGCTAGCGGGGGGCCCGGTCTTAAAAGGACCCAGTACTTC. Translated, it gives CASSQDKASGGPGLKRTQYF.

The V gene is TRBV7-2, the J gene TRBJ1-1, with D unclear. CDR3 size: 11 residues. Trimming cost V 4 bases and J 3 bases, with 3 bases left between them. Germline values: CDR1 SGHTA, CDR2 FQGNSA. CDR3 DNA: TGTGCCAGCAGCTCATACACTGAAGCTTTCTTT. Protein sequence: CASSSYTEAFF.

This clone has just one count. This chain uses TRBV28 with TRBJ1-5; D is possibly TRBD1 (5 bases). V shed 6 bases and J shed 4 bases, with 16 bases lying between them. The length of the CDR3 is 15 residues. Germline V gene data show CDR1 as MDHEN and CDR2 as SYDVKM. CDR3 sequence reads: CASSPEQETNQPQHF. In DNA, the CDR3 is TGTGCCAGCAGCCCAGAACAGGAAACTAATCAGCCCCAGCATTTT.

This chain links TRBV5-1 with TRBJ2-5, with 8 bases that match TRBD2. Trimming took 1 base from V and 5 from J; bases not matched to a gene: 7. The length of the CDR3 is 15 residues. The germline V gene has CDR1 SGHRS and CDR2 YFSETQ. This CDR3 is CASSLTGPGGETQYF. The CDR3 coding sequence is TGCGCCAGCAGCTTGACAGGGCCGGGGGGGGAGACCCAGTACTTC.

In its sample, this clone was seen a few times. The chain combines TRBV2 with TRBJ2-6; D is ambiguous. V was shortened by 6 bases and J by 3 bases, with 12 bases between the two germline ends. Germline-derived CDR1 and CDR2 are SNHLY and FYNNEI. CDR3 length: 15 amino acids. CDR3 DNA sequence: TGTGCCAGCAGCCCCACCTCCGGTGGGGCCAACGTCCTGACTTTC. Its translation is CASSPTSGGANVLTF.

The rearrangement joins TRBV5-5 to TRBJ2-1, with TRBD2 matching over 9 bases. This CDR3 comprises 15 residues. The junction had 5 bases not matched to a gene; V was cut back by 0 bases and J by 7 bases. Germline CDR1 reads SGHKS; CDR2 reads YYEKEE (reference sequence). CDR3 sequence (DNA): TGTGCCAGCAGCTTGGCCGGGACTAGCTGGAATGAGCAGTTCTTC. Protein product: CASSLAGTSWNEQFF.

The V and J genes are TRBV25-1 and TRBJ1-2; D gene uncertain. This CDR3 region has 12 residues. The germline CDR1 and CDR2 sequences are MGHDK and SYGVNS. Deletions cut 1 base from V and 4 bases from J, with 4 bases between. CDR3 in DNA: TGTGCCAGCAGTGAATTGAGCTATGGCTACACCTTC. Translation gives CASSELSYGYTF.

The V and J genes are TRBV5-4 and TRBJ1-6, with TRBD1 matching over 9 bases. The CDR3 runs 15 residues. Germline CDR1 SGHNT, CDR2 YYREEE (reference sequence). The ends lost 3 bases at V and 7 bases at J; junction bases unmatched: 5. Written as DNA, the CDR3 is TGTGCCAGCAGCTCCGGGACAGGGAAGAATTCACCCCTCCACTTT. This codes for CASSSGTGKNSPLHF.

The chain has TRBV7-9 and TRBJ1-5; D is undetermined. Between the trimmed V and J ends, which lost 5 bases and 4 bases, there was a span of 12 bases. The CDR3 has 14 amino acids. Germline V gives CDR1 SEHNR, CDR2 FQNEAQ (reference sequence). This CDR3 reads CASSPDNPNQPQHF. CDR3 nucleotide sequence: TGTGCCAGCAGCCCTGACAATCCAAATCAGCCCCAGCATTTT.

This clone was detected only a few times. The gene calls are TRBV30 and TRBJ1-5; tentative D call: TRBD1 (5 bases). CDR1 GTSNPN and CDR2 SVGIG come from the germline V gene (reference sequence). CDR3 length: 15 residues. V gave up 1 base and J gave up 0 bases, with 10 bases separating them. The CDR3 bases are TGTGCCTGGAGTGCCCAGGGAAGTAGCAATCAGCCCCAGCATTTT. Its protein is CAWSAQGSSNQPQHF.